Below are 9 T cell receptor beta chains sequenced from a single sample in a study of T-cell memory formation after mild COVID-19. TCRdb ran MiXCR on the 5' RACE reads and lists one entry per CDR3 protein. The sample consists of approximately 150,000 distinct CDR3 sequences, 15% to 20% of them appearing once. The sample comprised PBMCs or a T cell subset sorted from them (not recorded which). The origin of the receptors is an adult woman who had mild COVID-19 (a few samples of this study predate the infection). Cell type and time point are not known.

This clonotype showed up just a few times. V usage is TRBV14 and J usage is TRBJ1-2, with D hard to call. V lost 2 bases and J 5 bases, leaving 6 bases between the germline ends. Germline-derived CDR1 and CDR2 are SGHDN and FVKESK. CDR3 length equals 12 residues. The CDR3 coding sequence is TGTGCCAGCAGCCAATGGGATTATGGCTACACCTTC. Encoded protein: CASSQWDYGYTF.

The chain uses TRBV11-2 and TRBJ2-7, with 8 nucleotides matching TRBD1. The germline CDR1 and CDR2 sequences are SGHAT and FQNNGV. The CDR3 totals 16 residues. V was pared by 5 bases and J by 0 bases, with 9 bases of the junction left unmatched. The CDR3 loop reads CASSPLRDRSSYEQYF. The CDR3 nucleotides are TGTGCCAGCAGCCCTCTCCGGGACAGGAGCTCCTACGAGCAGTACTTC.

The CDR3 sequence is CASSFNPTGTSDTDTQYF. CDR3 in DNA: TGTGCCAGCAGCTTCAATCCCACCGGGACTAGCGACACAGATACGCAGTATTTT. The chain is built from TRBV11-2 and TRBJ2-3; 10 bases align to TRBD2. This CDR3 has 18 amino acids. The V and J ends lost 3 bases and 2 bases, in that order; junction bases with no gene match: 11. The germline V gene has CDR1 SGHAT and CDR2 FQNNGV.

This clonotype was counted a few times. The chain recombines TRBV5-1 with TRBJ2-5; TRBD2 might be the D (6 bases). Germline V lookup: CDR1 SGHRS, CDR2 YFSETQ. CDR3 length: 14 amino acids. Between the trimmed V and J ends, which lost 0 bases and 1 base, there was a span of 7 bases. CDR3 DNA: TGCGCCAGCAGCTTGGGGGAGGCCCAAGAGACCCAGTACTTC. Amino acids: CASSLGEAQETQYF.

This chain uses TRBV2 with TRBJ2-7, with D hard to call. Looked up from germline, CDR1 is SNHLY and CDR2 is FYNNEI. This CDR3 has 14 residues. The V end was cut by 1 base, the J end by 3 bases, with 10 bases between. This CDR3 reads CASSEVGIGYEQYF. The CDR3 nucleotides are TGTGCCAGCAGTGAAGTGGGAATCGGCTACGAGCAGTACTTC.

This chain connects TRBV6-2 or TRBV6-3 to TRBJ2-7; 8 nucleotides align to TRBD1. This CDR3 has 15 residues. Trimming removed 4 bases from V and 1 base from J; junction bases left unmatched: 6. Germline V gene data show CDR1 as MNHEY and CDR2 as SVGEGT. This CDR3 is CASSSRWTGSYEQYF. CDR3 coding DNA: TGTGCCAGCAGTTCTCGCTGGACAGGGTCCTACGAGCAGTACTTC.

This clonotype was detected a few times. The V gene is TRBV7-2, the J gene TRBJ1-2; 7 nucleotides agree with TRBD1. The ends lost 5 bases at V and 6 bases at J; junction bases unmatched: 12. There are 15 residues in the CDR3. Germline values: CDR1 SGHTA, CDR2 FQGNSA. As DNA, the CDR3 is TGTGCCAGCAGCGATCGCACAGGGGCCGGGGATGGCTACACCTTC. This translates into CASSDRTGAGDGYTF.

As concerns this clonotype: The junction departs from germline at one end; a sequencing error may be responsible. The chain couples TRBV7-9 to TRBJ2-2; D is undetermined. The CDR3 has 11 amino acids. Germline CDR1 and CDR2: SEHNR and FQNEAQ (reference sequence). As DNA, the CDR3 is TGTGCCAGCAGCTTACAGGACCCCTTTTTTTTC. It translates to CASSLQDPFFF.

The chain carries TRBV12-3 or TRBV12-4 and TRBJ2-6, with 7 positions matching TRBD1. With 6 bases clipped from V and 3 bases from J, the junction kept 14 bases outside the gene matches. This CDR3 has 18 amino acids. The DNA for the CDR3 is TGTGCCAGCAGCCCAGGCCGGCAGGGGGAAGGTGGGGCCAACGTCCTGACTTTC. Translated, it gives CASSPGRQGEGGANVLTF.